This T cell receptor (beta chain) is from a study of vaccination and CD4 T cells after COVID-19. This clonotype has a handful of counts. Its antigen is unknown. Time point described: late sampling 161 to 241 days after vaccination in a few convalescent patients. Treatment here: roughly 10-day PBMC culture with coronavirus spike peptide pools or control peptides (ViraFEST assay). The CDR3 has 14 amino acids. CDR1 and CDR2 from the germline V gene are MNHNS and SASEGT. The trim removed 7 bases at V and 1 base at J, leaving 7 bases unmatched. Sequencing of DNA taken from cultured CD4+ T cells relied on the Oncomine TCR Beta short-read assay. TCRdb independently ran MiXCR on the PCR reads; one entry per CDR3 protein. This table has 20,000 to 25,000 distinct CDR3 sequences, around 37% appearing once.

Material: CD4+ T cells from blood, cultured in vitro, obtained about 7 months after SARS-CoV-2 vaccination. This TCR was recovered from a human donor who had recovered from COVID-19. The chain has TRBV6-1 and TRBJ2-7, with TRBD2 matching over 7 bases. This chain's CDR3 is CASTPWGGSYEQYF. In DNA, the CDR3 is TGTGCCAGCACCCCTTGGGGAGGGTCCTACGAGCAGTACTTC.